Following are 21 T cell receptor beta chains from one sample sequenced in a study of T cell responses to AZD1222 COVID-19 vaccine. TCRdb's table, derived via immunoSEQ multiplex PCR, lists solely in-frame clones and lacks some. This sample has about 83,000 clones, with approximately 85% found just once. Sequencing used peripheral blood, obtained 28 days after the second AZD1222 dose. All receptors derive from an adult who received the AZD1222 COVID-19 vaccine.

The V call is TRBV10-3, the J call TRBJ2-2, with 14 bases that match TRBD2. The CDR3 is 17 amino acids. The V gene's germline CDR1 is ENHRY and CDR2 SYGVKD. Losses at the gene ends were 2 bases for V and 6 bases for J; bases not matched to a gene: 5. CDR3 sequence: CAISEGRGLAGAGELFF. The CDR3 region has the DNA TGTGCCATCAGTGAGGGACGGGGACTAGCGGGAGCCGGGGAGCTGTTTTTT.

CDR3 nucleotide sequence: TGTGCCAGCAGTACGGGGGGACAGCGATATCCTTTCTTT. It codes for CASSTGGQRYPFF. The gene calls are TRBV28 and TRBJ1-1; 7 bases line up with TRBD1. Losses at the gene ends were 5 bases for V and 12 bases for J; bases not matched to a gene: 12. CDR3 size: 13 residues. Germline-derived CDR1 and CDR2 are MDHEN and SYDVKM.

The CDR3 DNA reads as TGTGCCAGCAGTTTAGCCCACGGCCAGGGCTATGGCTACACCTTC. It encodes CASSLAHGQGYGYTF. The rearrangement joins TRBV28 to TRBJ1-2; D may be TRBD1 (5 bases). Germline-derived CDR1 and CDR2 are MDHEN and SYDVKM. V gave up 2 bases and J gave up 4 bases, with 14 bases separating them. The CDR3 has 15 amino acids.

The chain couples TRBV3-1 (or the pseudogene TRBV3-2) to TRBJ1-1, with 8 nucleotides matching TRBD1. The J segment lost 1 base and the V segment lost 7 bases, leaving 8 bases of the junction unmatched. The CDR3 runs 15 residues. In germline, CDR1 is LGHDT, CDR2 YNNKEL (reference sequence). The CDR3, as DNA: TGTGCCAGCACCCCATCAACAGGGGGGAACACTGAAGCTTTCTTT. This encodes CASTPSTGGNTEAFF.

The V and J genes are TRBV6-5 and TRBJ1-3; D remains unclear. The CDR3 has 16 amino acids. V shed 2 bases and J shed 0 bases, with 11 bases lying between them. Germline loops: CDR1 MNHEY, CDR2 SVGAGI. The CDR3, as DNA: TGTGCCAGCAGTTACGGGATCCCGAGCTCTGGAAACACCATATATTTT. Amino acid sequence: CASSYGIPSSGNTIYF.

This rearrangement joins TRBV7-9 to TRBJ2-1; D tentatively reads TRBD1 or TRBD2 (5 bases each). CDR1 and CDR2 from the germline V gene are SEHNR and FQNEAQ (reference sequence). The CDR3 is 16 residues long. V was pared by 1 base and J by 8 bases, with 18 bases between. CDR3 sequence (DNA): TGTGCCAGCAGCTTAGTGGGGGACCCCTCGGTCCATGAGCAGTTCTTC. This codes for CASSLVGDPSVHEQFF. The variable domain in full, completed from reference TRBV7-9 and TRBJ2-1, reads DTGVSQNPRHKITKRGQNVTFRCDPISEHNRLYWYRQTLGQGPEFLTYFQNEAQLEKSRLLSDRFSAERPKGSFSTLEIQRTEQGDSAMYLCASSLVGDPSVHEQFFGPGTRLTVL.

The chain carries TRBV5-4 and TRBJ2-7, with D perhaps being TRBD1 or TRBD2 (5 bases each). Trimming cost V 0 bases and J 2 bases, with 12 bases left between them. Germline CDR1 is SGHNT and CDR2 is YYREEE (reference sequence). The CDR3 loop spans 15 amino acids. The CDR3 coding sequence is TGTGCCAGCAGCTTGGGAGGGGTAAGGGCCTACGAGCAGTACTTC. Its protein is CASSLGGVRAYEQYF.

CDR3 nucleotides: TGTGCCAGCAGCGCCTTTGGGGCCTACGAGCAGTACTTC. Translation gives CASSAFGAYEQYF. The genes are TRBV9 and TRBJ2-7; D unclear. The CDR3 is 13 residues long. The ends were cut back, 3 bases at V and 2 bases at J, with 9 bases in the middle. The germline V gene encodes CDR1 SGDLS and CDR2 YYNGEE.

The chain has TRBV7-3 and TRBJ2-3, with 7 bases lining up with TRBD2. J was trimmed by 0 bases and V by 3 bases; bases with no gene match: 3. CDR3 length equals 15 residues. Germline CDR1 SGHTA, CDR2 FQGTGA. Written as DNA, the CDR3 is TGTGCCAGCAGCTTGAGCGGGGAGAGCACAGATACGCAGTATTTT. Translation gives CASSLSGESTDTQYF.

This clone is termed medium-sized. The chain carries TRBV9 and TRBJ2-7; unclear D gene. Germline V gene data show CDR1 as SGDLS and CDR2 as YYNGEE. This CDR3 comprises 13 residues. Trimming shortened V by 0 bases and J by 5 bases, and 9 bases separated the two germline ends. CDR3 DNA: TGTGCCAGCAGCGTAGGACTGAGCAACGAGCAGTACTTC. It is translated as CASSVGLSNEQYF.

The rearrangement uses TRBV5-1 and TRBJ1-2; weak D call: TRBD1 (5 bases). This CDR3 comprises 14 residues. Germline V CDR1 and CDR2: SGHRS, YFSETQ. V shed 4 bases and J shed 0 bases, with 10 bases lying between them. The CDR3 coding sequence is TGCGCCAGCAGCCCCGACAGTACTAACTATGGCTACACCTTC. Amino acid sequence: CASSPDSTNYGYTF.

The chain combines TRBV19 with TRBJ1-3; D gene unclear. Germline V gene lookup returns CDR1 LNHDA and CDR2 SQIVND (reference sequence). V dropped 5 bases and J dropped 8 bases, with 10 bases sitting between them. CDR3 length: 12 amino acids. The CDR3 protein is CASSRLEDTIYF. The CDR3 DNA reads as TGTGCCAGTAGTCGTTTAGAAGACACCATATATTTT.

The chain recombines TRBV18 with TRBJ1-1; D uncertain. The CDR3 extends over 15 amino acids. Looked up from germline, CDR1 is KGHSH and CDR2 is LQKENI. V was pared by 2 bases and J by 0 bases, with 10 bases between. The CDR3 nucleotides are TGTGCCAGCTCACCAAGGGTGGGGATGAACACTGAAGCTTTCTTT. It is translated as CASSPRVGMNTEAFF.

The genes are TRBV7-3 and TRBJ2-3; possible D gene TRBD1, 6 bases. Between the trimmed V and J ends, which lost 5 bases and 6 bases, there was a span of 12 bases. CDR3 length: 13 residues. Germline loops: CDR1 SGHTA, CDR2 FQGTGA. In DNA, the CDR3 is TGTGCCAGCAGCAAGAACAGGGTTGATACGCAGTATTTT. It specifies CASSKNRVDTQYF.

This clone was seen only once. The CDR3 DNA follows: TGTGCCAGCAGCGCGGGGACTAGCGGGTGGGAGACCCAGTACTTC. It translates to CASSAGTSGWETQYF. The V call is TRBV9, the J call TRBJ2-5, with 12 bases aligning to TRBD2. Germline V lookup: CDR1 SGDLS, CDR2 YYNGEE. There are 15 residues in the CDR3. V trimming: 3 bases; J trimming: 5 bases; junction bases outside the gene matches: 5.

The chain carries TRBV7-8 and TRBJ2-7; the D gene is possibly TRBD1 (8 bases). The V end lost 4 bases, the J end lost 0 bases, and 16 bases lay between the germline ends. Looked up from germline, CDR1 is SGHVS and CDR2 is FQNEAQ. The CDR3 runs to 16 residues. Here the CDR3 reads CASSSGGGGFSYEQYF. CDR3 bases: TGTGCCAGCAGCTCAGGGGGCGGGGGTTTCTCCTACGAGCAGTACTTC. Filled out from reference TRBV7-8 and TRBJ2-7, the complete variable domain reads GAGVSQSPRYKVAKRGQDVALRCDPISGHVSLFWYQQALGQGPEFLTYFQNEAQLDKSGLPSDRFFAERPEGSVSTLKIQRTQQEDSAVYLCASSSGGGGFSYEQYFGPGTRLTVT.

The CDR3 DNA follows: TGTGCCAGCTCAGAAGGATCAGGTCAGCCCCAGCATTTT. Translation: CASSEGSGQPQHF. V is TRBV18 and J is TRBJ1-5; D remains unclear. Trimming stripped 5 bases from V and 6 bases from J, with 11 bases between. CDR1 is KGHSH, CDR2 LQKENI, per germline. The length of the CDR3 is 13 residues.

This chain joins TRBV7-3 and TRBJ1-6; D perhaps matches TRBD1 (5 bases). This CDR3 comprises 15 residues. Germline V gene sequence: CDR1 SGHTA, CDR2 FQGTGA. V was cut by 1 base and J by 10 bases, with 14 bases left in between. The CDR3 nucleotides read TGTGCCAGCAGCTTAAGCCCCGGGGGTCAGTCACCCCTCCACTTT. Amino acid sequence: CASSLSPGGQSPLHF.

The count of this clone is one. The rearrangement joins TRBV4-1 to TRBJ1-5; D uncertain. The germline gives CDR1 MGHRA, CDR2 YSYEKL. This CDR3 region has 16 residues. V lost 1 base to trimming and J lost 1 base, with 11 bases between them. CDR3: CASSQGAGYSNQPQHF. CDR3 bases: TGCGCCAGCAGCCAAGGGGCGGGGTACAGCAATCAGCCCCAGCATTTT.

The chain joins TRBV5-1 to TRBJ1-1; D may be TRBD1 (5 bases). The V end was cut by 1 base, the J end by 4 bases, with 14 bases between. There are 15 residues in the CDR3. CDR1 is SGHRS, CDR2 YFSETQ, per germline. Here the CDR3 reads CASSLYGQGGTEAFF. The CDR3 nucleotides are TGCGCCAGCAGCTTGTATGGGCAGGGTGGCACTGAAGCTTTCTTT. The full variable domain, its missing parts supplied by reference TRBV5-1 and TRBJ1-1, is KAGVTQTPRYLIKTRGQQVTLSCSPISGHRSVSWYQQTPGQGLQFLFEYFSETQRNKGNFPGRFSGRQFSNSRSEMNVSTLELGDSALYLCASSLYGQGGTEAFFGQGTRLTVV.

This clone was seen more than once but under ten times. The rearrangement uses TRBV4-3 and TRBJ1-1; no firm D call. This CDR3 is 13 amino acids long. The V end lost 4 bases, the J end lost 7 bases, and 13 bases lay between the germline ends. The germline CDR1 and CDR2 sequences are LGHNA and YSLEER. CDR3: CASSPTSPGEAFF. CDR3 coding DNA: TGCGCCAGCAGCCCCACCTCCCCCGGTGAAGCTTTCTTT.